Each of the 26 T cell receptor beta chains below was sequenced from the same sample in a study of T cells in Graves' hyperthyroidism and ophthalmopathy (dated by TCRdb to the late 2010s). Receptor libraries were prepared by multiplex PCR. The reads were generated on an Illumina HiSeq 2000. TCR beta CDR3 regions were amplified from RNA transcripts. The first round of RT-PCR for the TCR CDR3 was performed with the HTBI primer set and the Qiagen OneStep RT-PCR kit. The raw public data were reprocessed by TCRdb itself: fastp quality trimming at Q25, MiXCR clonotype calling, in-frame beta chains only. Under each unique CDR3 protein, matching rows form one entry showing the most common genes and DNA. Counted in this sample were 530,000 or so distinct CDR3 sequences; under 60% of them appeared once. The ten largest make up 7.5% to 8.5% of the sample. Sequenced: peripheral blood or thyroid tissue (not recorded which). All receptors come from a young woman with Graves' hyperthyroidism.

The sample holds many counts of this clonotype. Compared with germline, one end of the junction differs, possibly owing to a read error. The J gene is TRBJ1-4, the V gene TRBV11-3; TRBD1 is a possible D gene (5 bases). The CDR3 runs 13 residues. CDR1 is SGHNT, CDR2 YENEEA, per germline. Here the CDR3 DNA reads TGTGCCAGCAGCCTAGACAGCGATGAAAAACTGTTTTTT. Protein: CASSLDSDEKLFF.

About this clonotype: At one boundary the junction diverges from the germline segment, which might be a read error. V usage is TRBV24-1 and J usage is TRBJ2-5; the match to TRBD2 covers 9 bases. Looked up from germline, CDR1 is KGHDR and CDR2 is SFDVKD. The CDR3 has 21 residues. The DNA of the CDR3 is TGTGCCAGCAGTTACCTCCAGTACACCCTCTTCAGCGGGAGGAGGAAAGAGACCCAGTACTTC. It is translated as CASSYLQYTLFSGRRKETQYF.

This clonotype was observed many times. The chain carries TRBV4-3 and TRBJ1-6, with 8 bases aligning to TRBD1. The germline V gene has CDR1 LGHNA and CDR2 YSLEER. The CDR3 totals 18 residues. J was trimmed by 9 bases and V by 0 bases; bases with no gene match: 13. This chain's CDR3 is CASSQDFIRQGLASPLHF. For the CDR3, the DNA is TGCGCCAGCAGCCAAGACTTTATACGACAGGGGTTGGCTTCACCCCTCCACTTT.

This clonotype was found a few times. The chain recombines TRBV29-1 with TRBJ2-7, with 7 bases identical to TRBD2. V was pared by 6 bases and J by 3 bases, with 8 bases of the junction left unmatched. This CDR3 has 13 residues. Germline CDR1 reads SQVTM; CDR2 reads ANQGSEA. CDR3 amino acids: CSVSGLADYEQYF. Written as DNA, the CDR3 is TGCAGCGTGAGTGGGCTAGCGGACTACGAGCAGTACTTC.

The chain is built from TRBV10-3 and TRBJ2-7, with D maybe TRBD2 (6 bases). Germline CDR1 reads ENHRY; CDR2 reads SYGVKD. CDR3 length: 15 amino acids. Trimming pared 4 bases from V and 3 bases from J, leaving 16 bases between. The DNA for the CDR3 is TGTGCCATCAGTGCGACTAGAGCTTACGACTACGAGCAGTACTTC. Translation: CAISATRAYDYEQYF.

To note about this clonotype: Germline and junction disagree at one end, which may indicate a read error. This chain links TRBV7-3 with TRBJ1-5; D uncertain. Germline-derived CDR1 and CDR2 are SGHTA and FQGTGA. The CDR3 runs 17 residues. In DNA, the CDR3 is TGCGCCAGCAGCCTCACCGTCTCCGGGTCTAGCAGTCAGCCCCAGCATTTT. Translating gives CASSLTVSGSSSQPQHF.

This clonotype came up many times. The genes are TRBV27 and TRBJ2-7; no clear D gene. CDR1 and CDR2 (germline): MNHEY, SMNVEV (reference sequence). V lost 10 bases and J lost 2, with 12 bases in between. The CDR3 consists of 12 residues. This CDR3 reads CATSDAAYEQYF. The CDR3, as DNA: TGTGCCACCTCGGACGCAGCCTACGAGCAGTACTTC.

In this sample, this clonotype turned up many times. The V gene is TRBV11-2, the J gene TRBJ2-7, with no clear D. V gave up 0 bases and J gave up 3 bases, with 6 bases separating them. There are 13 residues in the CDR3. CDR1 is SGHAT, CDR2 FQNNGV, per germline. The CDR3: CASSLDVGYEQYF. CDR3 nucleotides: TGTGCCAGCAGCTTAGATGTCGGCTACGAGCAGTACTTC. The variable domain in full, completed from reference TRBV11-2 and TRBJ2-7, reads EAGVAQSPRYKIIEKRQSVAFWCNPISGHATLYWYQQILGQGPKLLIQFQNNGVVDDSQLPKDRFSAERLKGVDSTLKIQPAKLEDSAVYLCASSLDVGYEQYFGPGTRLTVT.

V usage is TRBV29-1 and J usage is TRBJ2-1; the D is unclear. The ends were cut back, 3 bases at V and 5 bases at J, with 17 bases in the middle. Per germline, CDR1 SQVTM and CDR2 ANQGSEA. The CDR3 contains 15 residues. CDR3: CSVDSRVTSNNEQFF. Written as DNA, the CDR3 is TGCAGCGTTGATTCCCGGGTTACATCTAACAATGAGCAGTTCTTC.

In DNA form, the CDR3 reads TGTGCCAGCAGCTCCCCAGGGGGCATCTACGAGCAGTACTTC. This translates into CASSSPGGIYEQYF. This chain uses TRBV7-6 with TRBJ2-7, with 8 bases lining up with TRBD1. This CDR3 region has 14 residues. After removal of 4 bases from V and 3 bases from J, the junction contained 5 bases not matched to a gene. Germline loops: CDR1 SGHVS, CDR2 FNYEAQ.

The chain employs TRBV11-2 and TRBJ2-7, with D unclear. The V end lost 7 bases, the J end lost 2 bases, and 15 bases lay between the germline ends. This CDR3 has 14 residues. Germline V gives CDR1 SGHAT, CDR2 FQNNGV. CDR3 DNA sequence: TGTGCCAGCACCCCTCTCGGGCCTGCCTACGAGCAGTACTTC. Translation gives CASTPLGPAYEQYF.

The chain is built from TRBV7-9 and TRBJ2-2, with a weak D call TRBD1 (6 bases). The CDR3 consists of 12 residues. Germline values: CDR1 SEHNR, CDR2 FQNEAQ (reference sequence). The ends were cut back, 1 base at V and 13 bases at J, with 10 bases in the middle. CDR3 amino acids: CASSLDGRGLFF. CDR3 DNA sequence: TGTGCCAGCAGCTTAGATGGCAGGGGGCTGTTTTTT.

The rearrangement links TRBV6-5 to TRBJ1-2; 7 bases agree with TRBD1. The CDR3 consists of 14 residues. Germline loops: CDR1 MNHEY, CDR2 SVGAGI. J gave up 4 bases and V 8 bases, and 10 bases lay outside the gene matches. The CDR3 nucleotides read TGTGCCAGCTTTACGGGACAGACGGGCTATGGCTACACCTTC. Protein sequence: CASFTGQTGYGYTF.

This clonotype was seen many times. The chain recombines TRBV20-1 with TRBJ1-5, with TRBD1 as a possible D gene (5 bases). The germline CDR1 and CDR2 sequences are DFQATT and SNEGSKA (reference sequence). The V end lost 2 bases, the J end lost 4 bases, and 18 bases lay between the germline ends. CDR3 length: 16 amino acids. The CDR3 here is CSARSFRAGENQPQHF. The CDR3 nucleotides read TGCAGTGCTAGAAGTTTCAGGGCTGGGGAAAATCAGCCCCAGCATTTT.

This clonotype was recorded once. V and J are TRBV2 and TRBJ2-7, with TRBD1 identical over 8 bases. The CDR3 spans 16 residues. V shed 8 bases and J 5 bases; nucleotides not matched to a gene: 17. Looked up from germline, CDR1 is SNHLY and CDR2 is FYNNEI. The DNA of the CDR3 is TGTGCCAGCTTCAGATGGGACAGGAGGGCACCCCACGAGCAGTACTTC. Translating gives CASFRWDRRAPHEQYF. The whole variable domain, filled in from reference TRBV2 and TRBJ2-7, reads EPEVTQTPSHQVTQMGQEVILRCVPISNHLYFYWYRQILGQKVEFLVSFYNNEISEKSEIFDDQFSVERPDGSNFTLKIRSTKLEDSAMYFCASFRWDRRAPHEQYFGPGTRLTVT.

This clonotype was recorded many times. One end of the junction is discordant with germline, which a read error may explain. The V call is TRBV7-7, the J call TRBJ2-5; 7 positions match TRBD1. Germline-derived CDR1 and CDR2 are SSHAT and FNYEAQ (reference sequence). The length of the CDR3 is 15 residues. CDR3 protein: CASSSHPGTEETQYF. CDR3 nucleotides: TGTGCTAGCAGCTCCCACCCCGGGACAGAAGAGACCCAGTACTTC.

V is TRBV29-1 and J is TRBJ2-2; TRBD1 matches at 9 bases. Germline V gene data show CDR1 as SQVTM and CDR2 as ANQGSEA. Trimming at V came to 3 bases and at J to 13 bases, leaving 9 bases not matched to a gene. The CDR3 totals 13 residues. The CDR3 region has the DNA TGCAGCGTTGACGGAAGGGGGGACAGGGCGCTGTTTTTT. It specifies CSVDGRGDRALFF.

This clonotype has only one observation. The chain links TRBV7-3 to TRBJ2-7; 7 positions match TRBD2. Germline CDR1 reads SGHTA; CDR2 reads FQGTGA. Losses at the gene ends were 4 bases for V and 7 bases for J; bases not matched to a gene: 13. CDR3 length: 15 residues. For the CDR3, the DNA is TGTGCCAGCAGCTACCGCGCGGGGGTCGATCGAGAGCAGTACTTC. Translation: CASSYRAGVDREQYF.

This clonotype came up many times. The V call is TRBV5-8, the J call TRBJ2-5, with D tentatively TRBD1 (5 bases). The CDR3 spans 14 residues. The V end lost 3 bases, the J end lost 2 bases, and 11 bases lay between the germline ends. Germline V CDR1 and CDR2: SGHTS, YDEGEE. The CDR3 nucleotides read TGTGCCAGCAGCTCTGGACAAAAACAAGAGACCCAGTACTTC. It translates to CASSSGQKQETQYF.

This clonotype was seen at least ten times. V usage is TRBV7-9 and J usage is TRBJ2-7; 8 bases are shared with TRBD2. V trimming: 8 bases; J trimming: 0 bases; junction bases outside the gene matches: 15. Germline V lookup: CDR1 SEHNR, CDR2 FQNEAQ (reference sequence). This CDR3 comprises 17 residues. CDR3 DNA sequence: TGTGCCAGCTCACCACCGGGCCTAGCGGGTAGCTCCTACGAGCAGTACTTC. It is translated as CASSPPGLAGSSYEQYF.

The chain employs TRBV29-1 and TRBJ1-2; D is ambiguous. CDR3 length: 10 residues. Germline V lookup: CDR1 SQVTM, CDR2 ANQGSEA. Deletions cut 6 bases from V and 10 bases from J, with 12 bases between. Here the CDR3 reads CSVRERDYTF. The CDR3 region has the DNA TGCAGCGTGAGGGAGCGGGACTACACCTTC.

In its sample, this clonotype was seen many times. The V and J genes are TRBV5-6 and TRBJ2-7, with D possibly being TRBD2 (5 bases). Germline assignment: CDR1 SGHDT and CDR2 YYEEEE. Trimming shortened V by 4 bases and J by 3 bases, and 23 bases separated the two germline ends. The CDR3 spans 17 residues. The CDR3 nucleotides are TGTGCCAGCAGCCCTGTCGGTGGGAGTTCGGCGGTCTACGAGCAGTACTTC. Translation gives CASSPVGGSSAVYEQYF.

V is TRBV20-1 and J is TRBJ2-7, with 11 bases that match TRBD2. CDR3 size: 15 residues. Unmatched junction bases numbered 5, after V lost 3 bases and J lost 1 base. Per germline, CDR1 DFQATT and CDR2 SNEGSKA (reference sequence). In DNA, the CDR3 is TGCAGTGCTAGCGATGGGACTAGCGGATCCTACGAGCAGTACTTC. Amino acid sequence: CSASDGTSGSYEQYF.

J is TRBJ2-5 and V is TRBV2; D call uncertain. V was pared by 8 bases and J by 0 bases, with 7 bases between. The CDR3 has 12 residues. Germline V gene lookup returns CDR1 SNHLY and CDR2 FYNNEI. Written as DNA, the CDR3 is TGTGCCAGCGGCCGGAACCAAGAGACCCAGTACTTC. It yields the protein CASGRNQETQYF.

This clonotype appeared a few times. The chain has TRBV7-8 and TRBJ2-3, with 12 positions matching TRBD2. The CDR3 spans 16 residues. The germline V gene encodes CDR1 SGHVS and CDR2 FQNEAQ. The ends lost 9 bases at V and 4 bases at J; junction bases unmatched: 11. The CDR3 DNA sequence: TGTGCCAGTCTAGCGGGAGGGCCTCACCACCCAGATACGCAGTATTTT. It specifies CASLAGGPHHPDTQYF.

The chain recombines TRBV20-1 with TRBJ2-5; the D gene is possibly TRBD1 (6 bases). The CDR3 loop spans 14 amino acids. V was trimmed by 3 bases and J by 5 bases, leaving 16 bases between them. Germline CDR1 reads DFQATT; CDR2 reads SNEGSKA (reference sequence). The CDR3 reads CSARGAGIDETQYF. DNA of the CDR3: TGCAGTGCTAGGGGGGCAGGGATCGATGAGACCCAGTACTTC.